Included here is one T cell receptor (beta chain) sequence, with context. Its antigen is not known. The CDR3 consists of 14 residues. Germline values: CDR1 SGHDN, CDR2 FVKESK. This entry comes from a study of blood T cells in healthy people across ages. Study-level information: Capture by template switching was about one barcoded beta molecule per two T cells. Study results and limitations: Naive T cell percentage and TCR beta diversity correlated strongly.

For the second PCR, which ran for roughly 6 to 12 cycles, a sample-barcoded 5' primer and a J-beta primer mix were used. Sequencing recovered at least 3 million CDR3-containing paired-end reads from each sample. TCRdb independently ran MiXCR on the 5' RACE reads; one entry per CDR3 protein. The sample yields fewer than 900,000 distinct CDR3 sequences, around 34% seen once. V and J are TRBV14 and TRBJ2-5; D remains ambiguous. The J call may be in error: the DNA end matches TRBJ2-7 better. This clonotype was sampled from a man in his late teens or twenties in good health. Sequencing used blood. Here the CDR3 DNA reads TGTGCCAGCAGCCAAAGAGGCCATCGTTACGAGCAGTACTTC. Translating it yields CASSQRGHRYEQYF.